The following is a T cell receptor (beta chain) sequence with its context. Its cognate antigen has yet to be identified. Nothing much larger sits one base from this clone, and base qualities are not available. Compared with germline, V lacks 4 bases and J lacks 5 bases; bases without a gene match: 7. The germline V gene (reference sequence) provides CDR1 LGHDT and CDR2 YNNKEL. From cysteine to phenylalanine, the CDR3 is 14 amino acids long. Of the read, only the CDR3 DNA is kept; its 42 bases are in frame from base 1. The immunoSEQ Assay was used to sequence TCRbeta CDR3 regions. After extraction, genomic DNA underwent amplification by bias-controlled multiplex PCR, followed by high-throughput sequencing. Processing in the source paper ran as follows. To quantify the absolute abundance of each unique TCRbeta CDR3 region, sequences were collapsed and filtered. Usable DNA was measured by amplifying reference genes present in all nucleated cells, and TCRbeta template counts were normalized to that usable DNA to estimate T cell fraction. Repertoire TCRs were annotated as SARS-CoV-2-specific when V gene, CDR3 amino acid sequence and J gene were exactly matched to a known reactive TCR set. The reference SARS-CoV-2 TCR set was obtained from MIRA and was filtered for enrichment in COVID-19-positive ImmuneCODE repertoires, whereby public or cross-reactive TCRs were removed. Using the MIRA antigens, annotated TCRs were further analysed by specific ORF or by position within an ORF. Breadth was defined as annotated unique rearrangements over total unique productive rearrangements; depth was the summed frequency of those rearrangements. Two-sided Wilcoxon rank-sum tests were applied when comparing TCR breadth between groups. Not all clones reach the TCRdb copy of this immuneACCESS table, which keeps in-frame sequences only. Checked studies attribute under half of the gap to unresolved V genes and leave the rest unexplained. That table supplies the V and J calls and clone size; D and trimming were determined from the DNA. This sample comprises under 550,000 clones, approximately 90% of them detected only once. The ten largest make up over 9% of the sample.

The sample's treatment or condition, from its label and the paper: roughly 18 received Ad26.COV2.S at low or high dose, single or two shots; about 5 received placebo; per-sample allocation not given. Repertoires of vaccine and placebo recipients were sequenced from samples taken on day 63 after the first injection. In Cohort 1b, fewer than 30 adults aged 18-55 years were enrolled at a single site in Boston, USA, between 29 July and 7 August 2020. As a vaccine, Ad26.COV2.S was a replication-incompetent adenovirus type 26 vector that expressed a prefusion-stabilized SARS-CoV-2 spike protein derived from the original Wuhan strain. This sample was taken from a study of Ad26.COV2.S vaccination and SARS-CoV-2 variants listed by TCRdb under 2021. Regarding the study in general: Vaccine-arm donors were drawn from COV1001, a multicentre, randomized, double-blind, placebo-controlled phase I-IIa trial of Ad26.COV2.S in healthy adults. Ad26.COV2.S was administered intramuscularly at 5 x 10^10 or 1 x 10^11 viral particles, either as a single shot or as two shots given 56 days apart. Sequencing of the TCRbeta repertoire served to evaluate the specificity and breadth of SARS-CoV-2-reactive T cell receptors following Ad26.COV2.S vaccination. The TCR-sequenced set comprised about 32 samples: some 20 Ad26.COV2.S vaccine recipients, 5 placebo recipients and 8 SARS-CoV-2 convalescent individuals. Trial participants were randomized into five groups of five: low-dose or high-dose Ad26.COV2.S given once or twice, or placebo on both occasions. Investigators did not know the trial group allocation while performing experiments and assessing outcomes. The paper's findings and limits, for the study overall: Vaccine and placebo recipients had similar non-spike TCR breadth, a finding consistent with the vaccine containing only spike. Ad26.COV2.S recipients had higher spike-specific TCR breadth than placebo recipients (P = 0.0014). The study was not powered for comparison of responses between vaccine doses or regimens. Substantial breadth of spike-specific CD8+ and CD4+ T cell responses was reported after vaccination. According to the authors, total T cell responses may have been underestimated by the TCR breadth and depth analyses.

The TCR sequence derives from a person aged 18-60 years who received the Ad26.COV2.S COVID-19 vaccine or a placebo. This material consisted of peripheral blood, taken in a trial of Ad26.COV2.S vaccine versus placebo. The sequence links TRBV3-1 (or the pseudogene TRBV3-2) to TRBJ1-1; 7 bases in the junction line up with TRBD1. In nucleotide form, the sequence is TGTGCCAGCAGCCCACAGGGGTACGTGACTGAAGCTTTCTTT. It is translated as CASSPQGYVTEAFF.